A single sample is the source of the 15 T cell receptor beta chains below, sequenced in a study of cytomegalovirus exposure and HLA in healthy donors. The PCR used 60 Vbeta and 13 Jbeta primers. Libraries were prepared by immunoSEQ multiplex PCR; TCRdb keeps only in-frame clonotypes and omits some of them. Among 36,000 or so clones listed, 84% were seen once. Sequencing input: PBMCs. These TCRs come from a woman aged 18 to 35 in good health and CMV-seronegative.

V and J are TRBV18 and TRBJ2-2; 7 nucleotides match TRBD1. Trimming removed 3 bases from V and 5 bases from J; junction bases left unmatched: 9. CDR1 KGHSH and CDR2 LQKENI come from the germline V gene. The CDR3 runs to 16 residues. The CDR3 loop reads CASSPTGTVTTGELFF. CDR3 DNA: TGTGCCAGCTCACCTACCGGGACAGTTACGACCGGGGAGCTGTTTTTT.

This chain links TRBV5-1 with TRBJ1-1, with D unresolved. CDR3 size: 16 residues. Germline-derived CDR1 and CDR2 are SGHRS and YFSETQ. Trimming shortened V by 0 bases and J by 4 bases, and 16 bases separated the two germline ends. The CDR3 DNA is TGCGCCAGCAGCTTGGCCGTTTCATCCTGGAGCACTGAAGCTTTCTTT. Translating it yields CASSLAVSSWSTEAFF.

The chain has TRBV27 and TRBJ1-1; D call uncertain. Germline CDR1 reads MNHEY; CDR2 reads SMNVEV (reference sequence). Trimming removed 2 bases from V and 3 bases from J, with 7 bases in between. The CDR3 has 13 residues. The CDR3 nucleotides read TGTGCCAGCAGTTTAGTTAGAGACACTGAAGCTTTCTTT. Amino acid sequence: CASSLVRDTEAFF.

This chain joins TRBV7-2 and TRBJ1-1; tentative D call: TRBD1 (6 bases). CDR3 length: 18 amino acids. Between the trimmed V and J ends, which lost 3 bases and 6 bases, there was a span of 26 bases. Germline V gene lookup returns CDR1 SGHTA and CDR2 FQGNSA. The CDR3 here is CASSFSGVGGLSPSEAFF. CDR3 nucleotides: TGTGCCAGCAGCTTCTCGGGCGTTGGGGGCTTATCTCCCTCTGAAGCTTTCTTT.

The J gene is TRBJ1-1, the V gene TRBV4-3; no firm D call. The ends were cut back, 3 bases at V and 5 bases at J, with 10 bases in the middle. The CDR3 has 13 residues. CDR1 LGHNA and CDR2 YSLEER come from the germline V gene. In DNA form, the CDR3 reads TGCGCCAGCAGCCACACGCCCCGGACTGAAGCTTTCTTT. This codes for CASSHTPRTEAFF.

The chain couples TRBV7-2 to TRBJ1-1; possible D gene TRBD1, 5 bases. Trimming removed 5 bases from V and 3 bases from J, with 16 bases in between. Germline V gene sequence: CDR1 SGHTA, CDR2 FQGNSA. The length of the CDR3 is 15 residues. The CDR3, as DNA: TGTGCCAGCAGCCCCCGTGGGGGGACCGACACTGAAGCTTTCTTT. This encodes CASSPRGGTDTEAFF.

J is TRBJ2-1 and V is TRBV7-2; TRBD2 matches at 8 bases. V lost 5 bases to trimming and J lost 9 bases; unmatched junction nucleotides: 9. Germline lookup yields CDR1 SGHTA and CDR2 FQGNSA. CDR3 length: 14 amino acids. The CDR3 bases are TGTGCCAGCAGCCCGCCGGGACTAGAGGGTGAGCAGTTCTTC. It codes for CASSPPGLEGEQFF.

CDR3 sequence reads: CASSIHRGTGANVLTF. The DNA of the CDR3 is TGTGCCAGCAGCATCCACAGGGGCACTGGGGCCAACGTCCTGACTTTC. The chain combines TRBV13 with TRBJ2-6; 7 nucleotides agree with TRBD1. This CDR3 is built from 16 residues. Per germline, CDR1 PRHDT and CDR2 FYEKMQ (reference sequence). The J segment lost 2 bases and the V segment lost 5 bases, leaving 6 bases of the junction unmatched.

The rearrangement links TRBV4-2 to TRBJ2-1; 7 bases match TRBD2. The CDR3 totals 15 residues. Trimming took 1 base from V and 8 from J; bases not matched to a gene: 8. The germline V gene has CDR1 LGHNA and CDR2 YNFKEQ. The CDR3 sequence: CASSQGSGTLYEQFF. The CDR3 nucleotides are TGTGCCAGCAGCCAAGGGAGCGGGACCTTGTATGAGCAGTTCTTC.

The chain carries TRBV2 and TRBJ2-7; no definite D call. With 4 bases removed from V and 5 bases from J, the gap between germline ends came to 9 bases. The CDR3 runs 12 residues. CDR1 is SNHLY and CDR2 is FYNNEI in the germline V gene. The DNA for the CDR3 is TGTGCCAGCAGTGTAAATTTCCACGAGCAGTACTTC. It translates to CASSVNFHEQYF.

V is TRBV7-2 and J is TRBJ2-4, with 7 nucleotides matching TRBD2. J lost 7 bases, V lost 1 base, and 4 bases had no gene match. CDR1 and CDR2 from the germline V gene are SGHTA and FQGNSA. CDR3 size: 14 residues. The CDR3 loop is CASSLGGGSNIQYF. In DNA form, the CDR3 reads TGTGCCAGCAGCTTAGGGGGGGGGTCGAACATTCAGTACTTC.

The CDR3 sequence: CASSLAEAGRGASTQYF. The CDR3 bases are TGTGCCAGCAGCTTAGCTGAGGCGGGGCGGGGGGCCAGTACGCAGTATTTT. The chain has TRBV11-2 and TRBJ2-3; 8 nucleotides line up with TRBD2. Germline CDR1 SGHAT, CDR2 FQNNGV. V gave up 1 base and J gave up 8 bases; unmatched junction bases: 14. This CDR3 spans 17 amino acids.

The gene calls are TRBV9 and TRBJ1-4; D remains ambiguous. V dropped 3 bases and J dropped 5 bases, with 14 bases sitting between them. Germline assignment: CDR1 SGDLS and CDR2 YYNGEE. The CDR3 spans 15 residues. As DNA, the CDR3 is TGTGCCAGCAGCGGACTTTGGTGGCGCAATGAAAAACTGTTTTTT. This encodes CASSGLWWRNEKLFF.

The chain joins TRBV6-7 to TRBJ2-5; 8 bases line up with TRBD2. The J call may not be correct, given that the DNA end is closer to TRBJ2-7. TRBV6-7 is filed as an ORF, its function uncertain. The CDR3 runs 14 residues. CDR3: CASSYSGLVYEQYF. CDR3 nucleotide sequence: TGTGCCAGCAGTTACTCGGGACTAGTCTACGAGCAGTACTTC.

This clone was counted once. The chain couples TRBV13 to TRBJ1-6, with no clear D. This CDR3 spans 14 amino acids. The V gene lost 6 bases and the J gene lost 11 bases, with 17 bases spanning the gap. The V gene's germline CDR1 is PRHDT and CDR2 FYEKMQ (reference sequence). For the CDR3, the DNA is TGTGCCAGCAGTTCTTACGGGAGGTTTGCACCCCTCCACTTT. Its translation is CASSSYGRFAPLHF.